Here is one TCR beta chain with its context. The data derive from a study of cytomegalovirus exposure and HLA in healthy donors. This CDR3 spans 14 amino acids. CDR1 is MDHEN, CDR2 SYDVKM, per germline. V lost 5 bases and J lost 4, with 12 bases in between. Researchers ran the PCR with 60 Vbeta and 13 Jbeta primers. The table came from immunoSEQ multiplex PCR; TCRdb's copy has only in-frame clones and leaves some out. The data contain 180,000 or so clones, 60% to 85% of them seen just once; the ten biggest clones take up around 1.6%. Specimen: PBMCs. The receptor was derived from a man aged 18 to 29 in good health and CMV-seronegative. The chain links TRBV28 to TRBJ1-5; D gene uncertain. The CDR3 sequence is CASSPPGENQPQHF. The CDR3, as DNA: TGTGCCAGCAGTCCGCCTGGGGAGAATCAGCCCCAGCATTTT.